Listed here is a single TCR beta chain. Which antigen it targets is not known. Per-nucleotide qualities are absent, and no much larger clonotype sits a single base away. This sample stems from a study of cytomegalovirus exposure and HLA in healthy donors (dated by TCRdb to 2015 to 2018). For the study in its entirety: An earlier analysis of some 620 of the donors reported about 260 Gb of sequence data and around 110 million unique TCR beta sequences obtained from around 170 million T cells. The T cell repertoires of 670 or so subjects were profiled by immunosequencing and related to cytomegalovirus serostatus. A few DR-DQ haplotypes were treated as single units for association and clustering because of strong linkage in the cohort. Typing coverage varied by locus: roughly 629-640 donors for A, B, C, DRB1 and DQB1; some 520 for DQA1; about 570 for DPA1; 450 to 480 for DPB1. Donor age, sex, ethnicity and CMV serostatus were compiled alongside the repertoire data. An earlier analysis of approximately 500 of the donors applied high-throughput TCR beta sequencing to assess whether each TCR beta V gene segment acted as functional or pseudogenic. To predict cytomegalovirus infection status, the study brought together high-throughput TCR immunosequencing, statistical association of individual TCRs with disease status, and machine learning. A separate validation cohort of about 110 different subjects was used in addition to the 666-subject first cohort. A later genetic analysis used genome-wide SNP genotypes for about 60% of the roughly 700 donors, treating that subset as a discovery cohort. Of the approximately 400 genotyped donors, 65% to 90% fell in the genetic ancestry cluster associated with self-reported Caucasian donors. To study patterns of TCR occurrence, a later analysis re-analyzed previously published TCR beta repertoires from around 660 donors and added high-resolution HLA genotyping. Among about 410 genotyped donors of the cohort, an average of approximately 220,000 unique TCR beta nucleotide sequences was sequenced per donor, of which about 18% were non-productive. An early release covering over 500 HLA-typed donors comprised around 300 gigabases of sequencing data and tens of millions of unique TCR sequences. HLA typing covered class I and class II loci at four-digit resolution. The study aimed to test whether signatures of past pathogen exposure could be identified by cataloging public T cell receptors. Rather than drawing on any new phenotypic data, the later analysis identified candidate immune exposures from TCR beta sequences and the way those sequences occurred across donors. All discovery cohort repertoires had been generated using a single sequencing platform.

The investigation overall reported the following: A cluster of highly shared sequence variants was judged likely to represent a technical artifact of the sequencing pipeline. Because HLA typing was missing for some donors at each locus, association tests included only the typed subset. Cytomegalovirus status was reported to be diagnosed by the classifier with high specificity and sensitivity in both the original and validation cohorts. Specific HLA alleles were associated with 18,000 or so TCR beta sequences at a false discovery rate of 0.05 in a later analysis. A few of the identified cytomegalovirus-associated TCR beta chains were confirmed in vitro to be specific for cytomegalovirus antigens. Most TCR sequences were observed very rarely across donors, whereas some public TCRs were present in many individuals. Broadly in line with IMGT annotations, most TCR beta V segments showed up in productive rearrangements about 90% or about 30% of the time in an earlier analysis of 450 to 600 of the donors. Assigning TCR associations to individual alleles was difficult when HLA alleles, especially DR and DQ, strongly co-occurred. A further reported finding was that TCR beta sequences accurately predicted the HLA-A and HLA-B alleles for most subjects in the first cohort. Some IMGT-functional V segments, including TRBV6-2 and TRBV6-3, could not be distinguished by the 87-base-pair reads and were therefore excluded. In a later genetic analysis, a missense DCLRE1C variant was associated with V-gene and J-gene trimming of TCR beta chains, and the association was replicated in an independent cohort. The study listed 164 TCR beta chains as associated with cytomegalovirus. In a later analysis, TCR association rates were found to vary across HLA loci, with the most associated TCRs seen for DRB1 alleles and the fewest for HLA-C alleles. In a later analysis, several top co-occurrence clusters were reported to appear linked to parvovirus B19, influenza, CMV and Epstein-Barr virus. Correlated functional status among segregating V segments might reflect linkage disequilibrium, but an unknown experimental factor could not be ruled out. The presence/absence analyses assumed that sequencing depth was roughly uniform across donors, and that assumption may not be true. Because counts were too low, roughly 18 rarely observed V segments, including chromosome 9 orphons, were left out of the earlier analysis of over 550 of the donors. Compared with the roughly 600-donor mean, donors in an Asian-associated ancestry cluster had fewer N-insertions in productive TCRs, according to a later genetic analysis. A later analysis found that HLA-associated TCR beta chains were more clonally expanded and had lower generation probabilities than equally common non-associated chains. The cohort was sequenced for TCR beta chains only, and without alpha or paired-chain data the features that could be detected were limited. Immune exposure information for the cohort was limited to CMV serostatus. Most CMV-associated TCR beta chains appeared to be HLA-restricted in a later analysis, and the HLA associations seemed to be driven largely by CMV exposure. It was suggested by the authors that the approach could potentially be generalized to other disease states and immunological phenotypes.

The cohort comprised 550 to 700 healthy bone marrow donors. At the time of sampling, every cohort member was nominally healthy, though immune exposures that went unrecorded were likely present. The donor was CMV seronegative and belonged to the group of over 300 seronegative cohort members. A peripheral blood sample was collected from each donor, and TCR beta sequencing was performed on peripheral blood mononuclear cells. Genomic DNA extraction from the blood cell samples was performed with the Qiagen DNeasy Blood Extraction Kit. Relative to germline, V is 3 bases shorter and J is 2 bases shorter, with 14 bases between their ends. The germline V gene specifies LGHNA as CDR1 and YNFKEQ as CDR2. Taken from cysteine to phenylalanine, the CDR3 has 15 residues. Only the CDR3 DNA is retained, 45 bases long and in frame from the first base. Libraries were made using the immunoSEQ multiplex PCR assay. For the multiplex PCR, a mixture combining 60 forward primers for TCR Vbeta segments and 13 reverse primers for TCR Jbeta segments was used. The CDR3 region of rearranged TCR beta genes was amplified from genomic DNA by a multiplex PCR assay. On the Illumina HiSeq System, the amplified TCR beta libraries were sequenced as 87-base-pair reads. In the authors' own workflow: Across the 500 to 750 repertoires, a later analysis counted 78 million or so unique TCR beta chains, some 11 million of which were shared by at least two donors. To remove PCR and sequencing errors, raw reads were error-corrected and collapsed into unique sequences using a nearest-neighbor algorithm that merged closely related sequences. CDR3 sequences were aligned to IMGT reference sequences to assign V, D and J gene segments. For a sequence to be retained, a match of at least six nucleotides was required to both a V gene segment and a J gene segment. A rearrangement counted as productive if the CDR3 had no stop codons and remained in frame with V and J, and every other rearrangement counted as non-productive. CDR3 was defined by IMGT convention, running from the second conserved V-encoded cysteine to the conserved J-encoded phenylalanine. The earlier analysis of 450 to 750 of the donors excluded any sequence lacking an unambiguous match to a single V gene segment. In an earlier analysis of 587 of the donors, a V segment was called functional when productive rearrangements were above 56.7%, and segregating when the standard deviation between donors exceeded 5%. A statistical classification framework was developed to diagnose cytomegalovirus status using the catalog of TCR beta chain sequences. V and J gene assignment, in a later analysis, came from comparing TCR nucleotide sequences with IMGT/GENE-DB human TR gene sequences. In a later analysis, CDR3 sequences and most-parsimonious VDJ recombination scenarios were assigned using the TCRdist pipeline. A later analysis defined each TCR beta chain by its CDR3 amino acid sequence plus V-gene family, and excluded reads lacking a unique V-gene family. In a later analysis, several hundred highly shared, low-generation-probability nucleotide sequences were removed to address suspected cross-contamination and a sequencing artifact. For each public chain, a later analysis derived a clonal expansion index from normalized ranks of inferred template counts within each repertoire. Generation probabilities in a later analysis came from a VDJ recombination model fitted to out-of-frame rearrangements, and those results were checked against IGoR. A later analysis scored TCR-TCR, TCR-HLA and TCR-CMV co-occurrence with hypergeometric tests, applying a repertoire-size bias correction to TCR pairs. In a later analysis, false discovery rates were estimated by permuting HLA or CMV assignments 20 times. In a later analysis, co-occurring TCRs were grouped with DBSCAN, and TCRdist sequence similarity was added when clustering was performed within HLA-allele-positive subsets. For co-occurrence clustering, repertoires with fewer than 30,000 or more than 120,000 public chains were excluded, along with several repertoires with anomalous nucleotide sharing. TCRdb retrieved this table from immuneACCESS and kept in-frame rearrangements only. Not all clones are present; in checked studies, unresolved V genes account for under half, and no reason is known for the remainder. V and J calls and clone size are those listed in that table; D and trimming were worked out from the DNA. The sample yields about 190,000 clones; 65% to 85% were counted once. The ten top clones hold around 2% of the sample.

The TCR comes from a man aged 18 to 29 in good health and CMV-seronegative. Sequencing was carried out using PBMCs. The sequence is built from TRBV4-2 and TRBJ2-7; a tentative D match to TRBD2 spans 5 bases. The DNA sequence is as follows: TGTGCCAGCAGCCACGGCGCTAGCTCCACCTACGAGCAGTACTTC. Translation gives CASSHGASSTYEQYF.